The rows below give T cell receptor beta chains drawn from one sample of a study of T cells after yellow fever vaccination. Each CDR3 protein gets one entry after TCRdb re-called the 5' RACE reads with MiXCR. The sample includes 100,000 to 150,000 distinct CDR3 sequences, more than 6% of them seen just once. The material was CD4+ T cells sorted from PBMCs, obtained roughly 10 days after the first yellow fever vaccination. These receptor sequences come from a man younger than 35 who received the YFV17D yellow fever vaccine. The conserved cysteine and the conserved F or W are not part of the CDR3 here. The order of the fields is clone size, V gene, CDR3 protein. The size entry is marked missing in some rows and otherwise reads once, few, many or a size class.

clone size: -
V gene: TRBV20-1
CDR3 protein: CWGRAPGSNEQF

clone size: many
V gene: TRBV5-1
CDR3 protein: ASSFGGEGETQY

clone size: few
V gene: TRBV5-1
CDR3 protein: ASSNTGSGANVLT

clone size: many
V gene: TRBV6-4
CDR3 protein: ASSGQGARGYT

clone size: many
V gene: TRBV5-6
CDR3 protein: ASSLGGRSTNTEAF

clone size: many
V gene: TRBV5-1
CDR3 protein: ASSLEGQDTQY

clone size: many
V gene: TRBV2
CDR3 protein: ASRAQGLTDTQY

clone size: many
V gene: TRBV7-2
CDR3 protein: ASSPTLPSGGHNEQF

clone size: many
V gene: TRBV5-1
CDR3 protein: ASSLGGLEDTQY

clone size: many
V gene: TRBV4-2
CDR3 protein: ASSQVGGSNEKLF

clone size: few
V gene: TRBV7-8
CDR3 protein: ASSPRGAPLH

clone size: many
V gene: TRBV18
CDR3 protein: ASSPTGTGSYNEQF

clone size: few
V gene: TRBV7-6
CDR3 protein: ASSLFPRENRDFYGYT

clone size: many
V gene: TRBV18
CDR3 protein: ASSPGVGEKLF

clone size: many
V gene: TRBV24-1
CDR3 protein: AITDGSYNEQF

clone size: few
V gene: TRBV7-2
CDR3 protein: ASSLGSMVEGGYT

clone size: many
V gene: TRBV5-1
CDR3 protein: ASSGGPGKDFGYT

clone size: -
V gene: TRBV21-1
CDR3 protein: ASSKGSHSNQPQH

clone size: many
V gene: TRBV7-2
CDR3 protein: ASSLRTPSTDTQY

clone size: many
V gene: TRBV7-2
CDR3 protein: ASSLLSGGSNQPQH

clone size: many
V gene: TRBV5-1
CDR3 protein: ASSSSPMMNTEAF

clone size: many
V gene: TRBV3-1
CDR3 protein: ASSPQTADTQY

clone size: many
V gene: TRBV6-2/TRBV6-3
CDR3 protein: ASSYSRKPGQAFSYEQY

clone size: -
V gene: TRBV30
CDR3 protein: AWSVVELY

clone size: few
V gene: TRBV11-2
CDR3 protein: ASSLVPANRDRTTNTEAF

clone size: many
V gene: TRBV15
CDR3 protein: ATRDRDRAFGYT

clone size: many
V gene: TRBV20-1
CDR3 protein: SARDRVEFIGYTQY

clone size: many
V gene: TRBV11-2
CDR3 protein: ASSGQTSGVFRPDTQY

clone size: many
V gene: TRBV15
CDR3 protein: ATSRPNQPQH

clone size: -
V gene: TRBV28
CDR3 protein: ASSALGQSYQETQY

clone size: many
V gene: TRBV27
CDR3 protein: ASSFRDRGPEAF

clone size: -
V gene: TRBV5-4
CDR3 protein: ASSLLAGNEQF

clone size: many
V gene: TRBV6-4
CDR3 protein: ASRTSPDHSPLH

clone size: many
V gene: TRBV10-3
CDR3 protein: AISVGGSYYNEQF

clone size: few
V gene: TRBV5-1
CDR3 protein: ASSEGGPPETQY

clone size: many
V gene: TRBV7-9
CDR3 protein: ATRDTGAGSPLH

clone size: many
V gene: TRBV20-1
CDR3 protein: SARDEFQGEKKLF

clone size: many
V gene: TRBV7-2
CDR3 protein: ASSPGATSYEQY

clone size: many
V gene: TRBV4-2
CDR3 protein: ASSQNLGVLF

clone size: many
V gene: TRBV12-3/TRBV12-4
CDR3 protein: ASSFGGATGELF

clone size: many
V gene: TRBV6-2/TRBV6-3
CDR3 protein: ASSFVPTGAQETQY

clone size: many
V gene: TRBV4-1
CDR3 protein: ASSQDSGGAWDTQY

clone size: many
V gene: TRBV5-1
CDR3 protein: ASSLGPASDEQY

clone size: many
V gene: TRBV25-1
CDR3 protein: ASSETGIAKNIQY

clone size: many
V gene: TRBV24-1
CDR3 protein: ATSDRGYGYT

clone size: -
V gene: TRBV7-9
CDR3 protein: ASSSPNAGPPN